Presented here are 19 T cell receptor beta chains from one specimen sequenced in a study of response to subunit inactivated influenza vaccine. TCRdb fed the RT-PCR reads into MiXCR, producing one record per CDR3 protein. The sample includes hundreds of thousands of distinct CDR3 sequences, approximately 14% of them seen just once. The source was PBMCs from blood, collected about 11 days after vaccination. The receptors stem from a man aged 50 to 60 who received an inactivated influenza vaccine.

The V gene is TRBV25-1, the J gene TRBJ2-7; D may be TRBD2 (6 bases). The ends were cut back, 3 bases at V and 0 bases at J, with 15 bases in the middle. The CDR3 is made up of 16 amino acids. Germline CDR1 reads MGHDK; CDR2 reads SYGVNS. The CDR3 DNA follows: TGTGCCAGCAGTGATCCCCTGCGGGGCAACTCCTACGAGCAGTACTTC. This encodes CASSDPLRGNSYEQYF.

This sequence joins TRBV15 and TRBJ2-5; D is unresolved. The CDR3 is 14 residues long. V was clipped by 3 bases and J by 5 bases, with 13 bases between them. CDR1 and CDR2 from the germline V gene are LNHNV and YYDKDF (reference sequence). CDR3 region: CATSRPNLGETQYF. The DNA for the CDR3 is TGTGCCACCAGCAGGCCTAACTTGGGGGAGACCCAGTACTTC.

The genes are TRBV5-1 and TRBJ2-4; D is uncertain. This CDR3 spans 14 amino acids. CDR1 is SGHRS, CDR2 YFSETQ, per germline. The V and J ends lost 1 base and 7 bases respectively, with 12 bases between them. For the CDR3, the DNA is TGCGCCAGCAGCTTGTTCGGCCCGGGTAACATTCAGTACTTC. Encoded protein: CASSLFGPGNIQYF.

The gene calls are TRBV6-2 or TRBV6-3 and TRBJ2-2; D is undetermined. Trimming shortened V by 2 bases and J by 6 bases, and 10 bases separated the two germline ends. Germline lookup yields CDR1 MNHEY and CDR2 SVGEGT. This CDR3 comprises 14 residues. CDR3 sequence: CASSYPTLSGELFF. Written as DNA, the CDR3 is TGTGCCAGCAGTTACCCGACTCTGTCCGGGGAGCTGTTTTTT.

The chain employs TRBV21-1 and TRBJ2-5; the listed D gene, TRBD2, was not tested against the DNA. TRBV21-1 is designated a pseudogene. The CDR3 has 13 residues. CDR3 in amino acids: CASSIGPLETQYF. As DNA, the CDR3 is TGTGCCAGCAGCATTGGCCCTCTGGAGACCCAGTACTTC.

This rearrangement joins TRBV20-1 to TRBJ2-4; a weak D match, TRBD1 (6 bases). The CDR3 runs 12 residues. Trimming removed 0 bases from V and 6 bases from J, with 6 bases in between. Germline lookup yields CDR1 DFQATT and CDR2 SNEGSKA (reference sequence). The CDR3 loop is CSARETGNIQYF. In nucleotides, the CDR3 is TGCAGTGCTAGAGAGACAGGAAACATTCAGTACTTC.

This clonotype was seen only a few times. V gene TRBV10-1 combines with J gene TRBJ2-5; no reliable D call. This CDR3 has 16 residues. Germline CDR1 and CDR2: WNHNN and SYGVQD (reference sequence). Deletions cut 0 bases from V and 1 base from J, with 12 bases between. The CDR3 DNA reads as TGCGCCAGCAGTGAGTCGGCGGTGAGCATCCAAGAGACCCAGTACTTC. This gives the protein CASSESAVSIQETQYF.

The rearrangement joins TRBV4-2 to TRBJ2-7, with D possibly TRBD2 on 6 matching bases. V dropped 10 bases and J dropped 0 bases, with 22 bases sitting between them. The length of the CDR3 is 16 residues. Germline lookup yields CDR1 LGHNA and CDR2 YNFKEQ. The CDR3 loop reads CAMGPVRRTTSYEQYF. The CDR3 nucleotides are TGTGCCATGGGCCCCGTCAGGCGGACTACCTCCTACGAGCAGTACTTC.

This rearrangement joins TRBV30 to TRBJ2-2, with 7 bases identical to TRBD1. The germline gives CDR1 GTSNPN, CDR2 SVGIG (reference sequence). The CDR3 contains 11 residues. Germline trimming cut 8 bases from V and 5 bases from J; bases unmatched to any gene: 2. The CDR3 region is CALDRTGELFF. The CDR3 DNA is TGTGCCCTGGACAGGACCGGGGAGCTGTTTTTT. Complete variable domain (other parts from reference TRBV30 and TRBJ2-2): SQTIHQWPATLVQPVGSPLSLECTVEGTSNPNLYWYRQAAGRGLQLLFYSVGIGQISSEVPQNLSASRPQDRQFILSSKKLLLSDSGFYLCALDRTGELFFGEGSRLTVL.

This clonotype was detected only a few times. V gene TRBV7-9 combines with J gene TRBJ1-1; perhaps TRBD1 as D (5 bases). The germline gives CDR1 SEHNR, CDR2 FQNEAQ (reference sequence). The CDR3 runs to 13 residues. Trimming stripped 6 bases from V and 2 bases from J, with 10 bases between. As DNA, the CDR3 is TGTGCCAGCAGAGAGACAGCAAACACTGAAGCTTTCTTT. Amino acids: CASRETANTEAFF.

To note about this clonotype: Just one base apart from a much larger clone, this may be a read error. V is TRBV7-9 and J is TRBJ2-3, with 8 bases aligning to TRBD2. The CDR3 extends over 15 amino acids. The ends lost 5 bases at V and 0 bases at J; junction bases unmatched: 4. Germline CDR1 SEHNR, CDR2 FQNEAQ (reference sequence). The CDR3 loop is CASSPSGFSTDTQYF. As DNA, the CDR3 is TGTGCCAGCAGCCCTAGCGGGTTTAGCACAGATACGCAGTATTTT.

The chain couples TRBV7-3 to TRBJ2-1, with D possibly TRBD2 on 5 matching bases. CDR1 SGHTA and CDR2 FQGTGA come from the germline V gene. V lost 1 base, J lost 12 bases, and 16 bases lay in between. There are 14 residues in the CDR3. The chain's CDR3 is CASSLRGEGSRQFF. The CDR3 DNA reads as TGTGCCAGCAGCTTAAGGGGAGAGGGTAGTCGGCAGTTCTTC. The variable domain in full, with the rest retrieved from reference TRBV7-3 and TRBJ2-1, is GAGVSQTPSNKVTEKGKYVELRCDPISGHTALYWYRQSLGQGPEFLIYFQGTGAADDSGLPNDRFFAVRPEGSVSTLKIQRTERGDSAVYLCASSLRGEGSRQFFGPGTRLTVL.

J is TRBJ2-1 and V is TRBV6-6, with TRBD1 matching 7 bases. V lost 4 bases and J lost 7; bases outside the gene matches: 4. Germline CDR1 MNHNY, CDR2 SVGAGI (reference sequence). The CDR3 spans 13 residues. The CDR3 sequence: CASSFEQGNEQFF. CDR3 nucleotide sequence: TGTGCCAGCAGTTTCGAACAGGGGAATGAGCAGTTCTTC.

This clonotype was counted a few times. The rearrangement uses TRBV29-1 and TRBJ2-1, with D possibly being TRBD2 (6 bases). V lost 0 bases and J lost 11, with 11 bases in between. CDR1 and CDR2 from the germline V gene are SQVTM and ANQGSEA. CDR3 length: 12 amino acids. CDR3 region: CSVEDNSGKQFF. The CDR3 nucleotides are TGCAGCGTTGAAGATAATAGCGGCAAGCAGTTCTTC.

This clonotype was counted between two and nine times. The rearrangement uses TRBV6-2 or TRBV6-3 and TRBJ1-6, with TRBD1 as a possible D gene (5 bases). Per germline, CDR1 MNHEY and CDR2 SVGEGT. The CDR3 spans 14 residues. Deletions cut 6 bases from V and 5 bases from J, with 11 bases between. CDR3 DNA: TGTGCCAGCAGAAGGGACGGGAATAATTCACCCCTCCACTTT. Protein product: CASRRDGNNSPLHF.

This clonotype has a handful of counts. The gene calls are TRBV20-1 and TRBJ2-3; TRBD2 agrees at 9 bases. The CDR3 covers 15 residues. Germline CDR1 is DFQATT and CDR2 is SNEGSKA (reference sequence). The J segment lost 0 bases and the V segment lost 3 bases, leaving 4 bases of the junction unmatched. In DNA, the CDR3 is TGCAGTGCTAGTACTAGCGGGTTTAGCACAGATACGCAGTATTTT. It yields the protein CSASTSGFSTDTQYF.

This clonotype was seen a few times. This chain uses TRBV7-9 with TRBJ2-7; D is uncertain. The germline V gene encodes CDR1 SEHNR and CDR2 FQNEAQ (reference sequence). V was pared by 5 bases and J by 7 bases, with 15 bases between. This CDR3 is 13 amino acids long. Here the CDR3 reads CASSPDNSWEQYF. The CDR3 DNA reads as TGTGCCAGCAGCCCCGATAACAGCTGGGAGCAGTACTTC. The full variable domain, rest sourced from reference TRBV7-9 and TRBJ2-7, is DTGVSQNPRHKITKRGQNVTFRCDPISEHNRLYWYRQTLGQGPEFLTYFQNEAQLEKSRLLSDRFSAERPKGSFSTLEIQRTEQGDSAMYLCASSPDNSWEQYFGPGTRLTVT.

In its sample, this clonotype was seen a few times. The rearrangement joins TRBV12-3 or TRBV12-4 to TRBJ2-1; D may be TRBD1 (5 bases). The CDR3 is 12 amino acids. The V and J ends lost 6 bases and 8 bases respectively, with 11 bases between them. The CDR3 protein is CASSVRGDEQFF. CDR3 nucleotide sequence: TGTGCCAGCAGCGTAAGGGGCGATGAGCAGTTCTTC.

The chain couples TRBV19 to TRBJ2-1, with 8 nucleotides matching TRBD1. This CDR3 has 16 amino acids. J was trimmed by 7 bases and V by 2 bases; bases with no gene match: 10. CDR1 and CDR2 from the germline V gene are LNHDA and SQIVND (reference sequence). CDR3 amino acids: CASSILQGASWNEQFF. DNA for the CDR3: TGTGCCAGTAGTATACTTCAGGGGGCTAGTTGGAATGAGCAGTTCTTC.